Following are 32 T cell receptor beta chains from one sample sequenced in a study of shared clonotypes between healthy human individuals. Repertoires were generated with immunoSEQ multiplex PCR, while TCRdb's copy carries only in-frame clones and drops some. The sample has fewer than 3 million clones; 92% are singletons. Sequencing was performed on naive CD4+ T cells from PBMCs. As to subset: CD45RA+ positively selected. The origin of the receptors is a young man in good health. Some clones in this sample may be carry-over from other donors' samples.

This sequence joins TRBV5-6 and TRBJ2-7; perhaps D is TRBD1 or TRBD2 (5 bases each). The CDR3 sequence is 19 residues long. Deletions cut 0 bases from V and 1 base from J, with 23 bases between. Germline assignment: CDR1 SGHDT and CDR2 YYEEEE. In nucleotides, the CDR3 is TGTGCCAGCAGCTTGGAGGAACGGTCAGGGACCCAGGGATCCTACGAGCAGTACTTC. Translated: CASSLEERSGTQGSYEQYF. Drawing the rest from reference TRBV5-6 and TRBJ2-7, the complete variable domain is DAGVTQSPTHLIKTRGQQVTLRCSPKSGHDTVSWYQQALGQGPQFIFQYYEEEERQRGNFPDRFSGHQFPNYSSELNVNALLLGDSALYLCASSLEERSGTQGSYEQYFGPGTRLTVT.

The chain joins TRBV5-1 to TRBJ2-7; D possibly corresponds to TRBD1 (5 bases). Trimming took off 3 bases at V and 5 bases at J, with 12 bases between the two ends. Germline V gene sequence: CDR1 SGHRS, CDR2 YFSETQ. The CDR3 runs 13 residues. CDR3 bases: TGCGCCAGCAGCTCAACAGGTCCGCACGAGCAGTACTTC. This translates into CASSSTGPHEQYF.

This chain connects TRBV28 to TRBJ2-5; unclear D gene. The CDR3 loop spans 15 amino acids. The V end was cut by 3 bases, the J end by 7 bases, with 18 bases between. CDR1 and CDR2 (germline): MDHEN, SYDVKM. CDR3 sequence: CASSFGASLRGTQYF. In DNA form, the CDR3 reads TGTGCCAGCAGTTTTGGAGCGAGCCTCCGAGGGACCCAGTACTTC.

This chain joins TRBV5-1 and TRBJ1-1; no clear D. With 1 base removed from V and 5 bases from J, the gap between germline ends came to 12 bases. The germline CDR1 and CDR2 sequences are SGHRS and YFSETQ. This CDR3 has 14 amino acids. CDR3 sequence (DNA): TGCGCCAGCAGCTTGACAGCGTCTTATACTGAAGCTTTCTTT. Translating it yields CASSLTASYTEAFF.

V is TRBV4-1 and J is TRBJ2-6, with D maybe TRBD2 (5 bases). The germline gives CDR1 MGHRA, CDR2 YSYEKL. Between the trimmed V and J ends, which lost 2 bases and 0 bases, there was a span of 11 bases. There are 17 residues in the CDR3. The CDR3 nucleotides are TGCGCCAGCAGCCAACCCAGGACTTTCTCTGGGGCCAACGTCCTGACTTTC. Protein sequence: CASSQPRTFSGANVLTF.

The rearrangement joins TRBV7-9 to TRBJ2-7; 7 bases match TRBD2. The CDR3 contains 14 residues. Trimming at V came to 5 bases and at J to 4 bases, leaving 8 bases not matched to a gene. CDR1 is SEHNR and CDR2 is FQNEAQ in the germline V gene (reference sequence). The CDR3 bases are TGTGCCAGCAGCCCCCTAGCGGCTCAGTACGAGCAGTACTTC. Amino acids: CASSPLAAQYEQYF.

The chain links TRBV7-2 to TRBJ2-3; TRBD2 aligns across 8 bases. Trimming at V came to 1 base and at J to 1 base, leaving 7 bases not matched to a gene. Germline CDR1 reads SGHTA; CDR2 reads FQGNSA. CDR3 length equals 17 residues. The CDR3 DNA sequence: TGTGCCAGCAGCTTAGGAGCTAGCGGGTGGGGCACAGATACGCAGTATTTT. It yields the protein CASSLGASGWGTDTQYF.

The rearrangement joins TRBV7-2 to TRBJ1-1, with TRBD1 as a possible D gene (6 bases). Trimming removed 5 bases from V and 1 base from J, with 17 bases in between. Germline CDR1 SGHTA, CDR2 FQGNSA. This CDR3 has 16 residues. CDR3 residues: CASSPGGGRGNTEAFF. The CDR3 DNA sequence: TGTGCCAGCAGCCCTGGTGGGGGGCGAGGGAACACTGAAGCTTTCTTT. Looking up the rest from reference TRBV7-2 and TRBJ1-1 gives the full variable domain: GAGVSQSPSNKVTEKGKDVELRCDPISGHTALYWYRQSLGQGLEFLIYFQGNSAPDKSGLPSDRFSAERTGGSVSTLTIQRTQQEDSAVYLCASSPGGGRGNTEAFFGQGTRLTVV.

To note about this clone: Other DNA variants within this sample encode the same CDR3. The CDR3 sequence is CASSLASNNEQFF. The CDR3 nucleotides are TGCGCCAGCAGCTTGGCGTCGAACAATGAGCAGTTCTTC. The J gene is TRBJ2-1, the V gene TRBV5-1, with no clear D. The V end was cut by 0 bases, the J end by 5 bases, with 6 bases between. The germline CDR1 and CDR2 sequences are SGHRS and YFSETQ. The CDR3 contains 13 residues.

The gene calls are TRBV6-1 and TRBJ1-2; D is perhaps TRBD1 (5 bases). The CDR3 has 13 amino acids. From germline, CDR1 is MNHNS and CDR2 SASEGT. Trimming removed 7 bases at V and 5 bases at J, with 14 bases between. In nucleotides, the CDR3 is TGTGCCAGCACCTTAGGGACGGAGTATGGCTACACCTTC. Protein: CASTLGTEYGYTF.

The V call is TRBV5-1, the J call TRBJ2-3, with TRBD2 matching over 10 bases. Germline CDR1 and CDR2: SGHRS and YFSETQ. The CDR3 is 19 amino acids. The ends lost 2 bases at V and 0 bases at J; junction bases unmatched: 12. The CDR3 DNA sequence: TGCGCCAGCAGCTTACAACCTCGAAAAGCGGGAGGGAGCACAGATACGCAGTATTTT. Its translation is CASSLQPRKAGGSTDTQYF. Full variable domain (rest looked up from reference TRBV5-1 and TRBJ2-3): KAGVTQTPRYLIKTRGQQVTLSCSPISGHRSVSWYQQTPGQGLQFLFEYFSETQRNKGNFPGRFSGRQFSNSRSEMNVSTLELGDSALYLCASSLQPRKAGGSTDTQYFGPGTRLTVL.

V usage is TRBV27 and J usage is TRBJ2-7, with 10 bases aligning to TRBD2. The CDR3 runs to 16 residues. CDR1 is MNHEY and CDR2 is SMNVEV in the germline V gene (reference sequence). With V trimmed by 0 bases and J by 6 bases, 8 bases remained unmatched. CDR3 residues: CASSLSSLAGGSEQYF. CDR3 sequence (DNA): TGTGCCAGCAGTTTATCGAGTTTAGCGGGAGGTTCCGAGCAGTACTTC.

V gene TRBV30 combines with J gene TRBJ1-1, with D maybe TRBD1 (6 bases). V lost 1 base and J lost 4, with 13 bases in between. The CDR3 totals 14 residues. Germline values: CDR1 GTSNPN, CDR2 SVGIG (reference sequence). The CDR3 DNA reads TGTGCCTGGAGTGCCGGAAGGGGGGCCACTGAAGCTTTCTTT. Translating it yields CAWSAGRGATEAFF.

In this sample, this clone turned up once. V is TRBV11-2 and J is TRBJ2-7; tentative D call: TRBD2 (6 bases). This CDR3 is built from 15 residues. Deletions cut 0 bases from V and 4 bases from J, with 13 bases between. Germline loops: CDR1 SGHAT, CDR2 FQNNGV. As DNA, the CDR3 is TGTGCCAGCAGCTTAGATAACCTAGCGAGATACGAGCAGTACTTC. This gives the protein CASSLDNLARYEQYF.

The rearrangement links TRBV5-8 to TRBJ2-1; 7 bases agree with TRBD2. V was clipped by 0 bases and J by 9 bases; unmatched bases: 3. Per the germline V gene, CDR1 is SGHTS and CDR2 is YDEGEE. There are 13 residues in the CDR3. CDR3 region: CASSLAWTSEQFF. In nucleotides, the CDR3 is TGTGCCAGCAGCTTGGCCTGGACTAGTGAGCAGTTCTTC.

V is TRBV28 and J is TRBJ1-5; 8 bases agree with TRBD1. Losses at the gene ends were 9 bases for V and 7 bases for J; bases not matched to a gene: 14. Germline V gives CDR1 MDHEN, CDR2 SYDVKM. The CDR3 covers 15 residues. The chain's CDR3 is CASLFVRGHEQPQHF. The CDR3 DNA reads TGTGCCAGTCTTTTCGTCAGGGGGCACGAGCAGCCCCAGCATTTT.

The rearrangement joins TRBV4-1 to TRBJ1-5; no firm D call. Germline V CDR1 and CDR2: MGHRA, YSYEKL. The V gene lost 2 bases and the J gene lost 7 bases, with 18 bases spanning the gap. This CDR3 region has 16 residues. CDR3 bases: TGCGCCAGCAGCCAATCGGGCCCGGTACAAGGACAGCCCCAGCATTTT. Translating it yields CASSQSGPVQGQPQHF.

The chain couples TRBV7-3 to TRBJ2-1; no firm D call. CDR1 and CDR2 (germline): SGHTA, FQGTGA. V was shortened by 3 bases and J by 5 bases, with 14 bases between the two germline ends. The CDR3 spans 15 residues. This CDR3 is CASSLVVHPDNEQFF. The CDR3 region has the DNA TGTGCCAGCAGCTTGGTCGTTCATCCCGACAATGAGCAGTTCTTC.

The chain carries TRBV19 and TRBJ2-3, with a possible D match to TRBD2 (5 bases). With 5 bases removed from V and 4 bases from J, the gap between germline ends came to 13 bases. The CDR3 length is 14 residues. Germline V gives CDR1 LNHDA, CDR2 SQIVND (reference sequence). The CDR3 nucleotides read TGTGCCAGTAGTTTGAGCGGAGGCGCAGATACGCAGTATTTT. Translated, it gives CASSLSGGADTQYF. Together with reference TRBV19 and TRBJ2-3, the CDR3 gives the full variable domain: DGGITQSPKYLFRKEGQNVTLSCEQNLNHDAMYWYRQDPGQGLRLIYYSQIVNDFQKGDIAEGYSVSREKKESFPLTVTSAQKNPTAFYLCASSLSGGADTQYFGPGTRLTVL.

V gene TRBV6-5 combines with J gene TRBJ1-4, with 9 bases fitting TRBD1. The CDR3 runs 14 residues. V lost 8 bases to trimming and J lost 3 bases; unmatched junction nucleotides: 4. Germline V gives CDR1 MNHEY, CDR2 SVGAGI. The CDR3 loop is CASGRDRANEKLFF. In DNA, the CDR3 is TGTGCCAGCGGGCGGGACAGGGCTAATGAAAAACTGTTTTTT.

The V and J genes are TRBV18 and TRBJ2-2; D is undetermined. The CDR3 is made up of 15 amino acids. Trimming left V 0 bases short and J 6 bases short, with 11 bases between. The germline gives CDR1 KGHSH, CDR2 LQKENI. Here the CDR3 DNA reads TGTGCCAGCTCACCACCTTCCATCCGACCCGGGGAGCTGTTTTTT. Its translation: CASSPPSIRPGELFF.

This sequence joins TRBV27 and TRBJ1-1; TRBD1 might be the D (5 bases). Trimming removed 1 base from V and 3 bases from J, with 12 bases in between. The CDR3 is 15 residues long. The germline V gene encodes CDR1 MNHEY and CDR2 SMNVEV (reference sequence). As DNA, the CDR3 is TGTGCCAGCAGTTTATTGGGACGATGGGACACTGAAGCTTTCTTT. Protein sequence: CASSLLGRWDTEAFF.

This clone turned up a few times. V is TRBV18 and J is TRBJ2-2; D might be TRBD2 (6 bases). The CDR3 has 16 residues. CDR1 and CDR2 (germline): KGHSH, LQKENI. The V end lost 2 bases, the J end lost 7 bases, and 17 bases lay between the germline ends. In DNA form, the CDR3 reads TGTGCCAGCTCACCAGATCTATCGGGAGATCGCGGGGAGCTGTTTTTT. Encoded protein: CASSPDLSGDRGELFF. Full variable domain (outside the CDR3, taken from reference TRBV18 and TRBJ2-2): NAGVMQNPRHLVRRRGQEARLRCSPMKGHSHVYWYRQLPEEGLKFMVYLQKENIIDESGMPKERFSAEFPKEGPSILRIQQVVRGDSAAYFCASSPDLSGDRGELFFGEGSRLTVL.

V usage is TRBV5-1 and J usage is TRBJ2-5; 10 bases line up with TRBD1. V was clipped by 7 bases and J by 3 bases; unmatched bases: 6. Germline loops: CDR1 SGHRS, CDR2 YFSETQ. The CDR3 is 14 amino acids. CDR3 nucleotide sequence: TGCGCCAGCTACGTTGGGACAGGGGAAGAGACCCAGTACTTC. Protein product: CASYVGTGEETQYF.

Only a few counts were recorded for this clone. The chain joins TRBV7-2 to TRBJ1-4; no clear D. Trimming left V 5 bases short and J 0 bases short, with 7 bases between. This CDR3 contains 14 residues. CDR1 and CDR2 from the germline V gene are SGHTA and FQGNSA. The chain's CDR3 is CASSRAPTNEKLFF. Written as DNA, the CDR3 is TGTGCCAGCAGCAGGGCCCCAACTAATGAAAAACTGTTTTTT. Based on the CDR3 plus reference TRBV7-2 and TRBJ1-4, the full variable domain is GAGVSQSPSNKVTEKGKDVELRCDPISGHTALYWYRQSLGQGLEFLIYFQGNSAPDKSGLPSDRFSAERTGGSVSTLTIQRTQQEDSAVYLCASSRAPTNEKLFFGSGTQLSVL.

CDR3 sequence (DNA): TGTGCCAGCAGTCGGGGACAGGAGAACACTGAAGCTTTCTTT. Encoded protein: CASSRGQENTEAFF. The chain links TRBV6-1 to TRBJ1-1; 8 bases agree with TRBD1. Unmatched junction bases numbered 3, after V lost 5 bases and J lost 1 base. The CDR3 consists of 14 residues. Per the germline V gene, CDR1 is MNHNS and CDR2 is SASEGT.

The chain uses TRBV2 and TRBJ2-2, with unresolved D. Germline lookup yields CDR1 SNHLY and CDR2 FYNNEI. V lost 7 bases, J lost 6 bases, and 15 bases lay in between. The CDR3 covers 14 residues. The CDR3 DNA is TGTGCCAGCACGAACCAGGCCCCCGCCGGGGAGCTGTTTTTT. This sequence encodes CASTNQAPAGELFF.

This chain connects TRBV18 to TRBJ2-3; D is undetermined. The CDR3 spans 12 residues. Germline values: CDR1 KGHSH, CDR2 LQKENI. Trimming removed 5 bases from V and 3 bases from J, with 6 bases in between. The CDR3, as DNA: TGTGCCAGCTCATCCTTAACAGATACGCAGTATTTT. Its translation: CASSSLTDTQYF.

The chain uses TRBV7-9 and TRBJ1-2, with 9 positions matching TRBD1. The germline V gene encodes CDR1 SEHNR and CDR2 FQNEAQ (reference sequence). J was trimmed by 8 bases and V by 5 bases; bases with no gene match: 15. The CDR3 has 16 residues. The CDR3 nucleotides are TGTGCCAGCAGCCCTCCTGGGACAGGGCCTTCGAAAGGCTACACCTTC. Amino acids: CASSPPGTGPSKGYTF.

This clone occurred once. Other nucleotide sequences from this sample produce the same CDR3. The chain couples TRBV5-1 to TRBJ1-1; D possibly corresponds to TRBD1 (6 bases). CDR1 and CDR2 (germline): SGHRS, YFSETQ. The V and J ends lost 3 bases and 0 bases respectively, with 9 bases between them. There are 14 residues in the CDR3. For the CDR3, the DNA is TGCGCCAGCAGCTCCGGGACACTGAACACTGAAGCTTTCTTT. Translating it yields CASSSGTLNTEAFF. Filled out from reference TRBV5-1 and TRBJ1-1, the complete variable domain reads KAGVTQTPRYLIKTRGQQVTLSCSPISGHRSVSWYQQTPGQGLQFLFEYFSETQRNKGNFPGRFSGRQFSNSRSEMNVSTLELGDSALYLCASSSGTLNTEAFFGQGTRLTVV.

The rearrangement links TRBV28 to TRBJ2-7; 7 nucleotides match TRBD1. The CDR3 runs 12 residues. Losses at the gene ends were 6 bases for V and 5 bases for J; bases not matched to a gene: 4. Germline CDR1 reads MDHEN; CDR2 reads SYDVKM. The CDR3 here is CASRGTANEQYF. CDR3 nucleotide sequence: TGTGCCAGCAGGGGGACAGCCAACGAGCAGTACTTC.

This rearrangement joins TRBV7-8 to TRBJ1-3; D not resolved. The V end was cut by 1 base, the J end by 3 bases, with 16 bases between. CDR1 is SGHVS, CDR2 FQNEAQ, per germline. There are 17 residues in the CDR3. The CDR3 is CASSLDADRLFGNTIYF. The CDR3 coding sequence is TGTGCCAGCAGCTTAGACGCCGACCGGCTCTTTGGAAACACCATATATTTT.